The 5 T cell receptor beta chains presented below share a single source sample, sequenced in a study of shared clonotypes between healthy human individuals. The data were produced by immunoSEQ multiplex PCR, yet TCRdb's version contains in-frame clones alone and is incomplete. The sample holds over a million clones, roughly 75% seen once. Material: memory CD4+ T cells sorted from blood. This sample's subset: CD45RA-negative fraction. The receptor source for this set is a man aged 18 to 35 in good health.

The rearrangement joins TRBV7-3 to TRBJ2-5; perhaps D is TRBD1 or TRBD2 (6 bases each). Trimming took off 5 bases at V and 4 bases at J, with 11 bases between the two ends. The CDR3 is 13 residues long. CDR1 is SGHTA, CDR2 FQGTGA, per germline. CDR3 DNA: TGTGCCAGCAGCATACAGGGAGGAGAGACCCAGTACTTC. Protein sequence: CASSIQGGETQYF.

This rearrangement joins TRBV9 to TRBJ2-1; D is ambiguous. Germline CDR1 is SGDLS and CDR2 is YYNGEE. The CDR3 spans 11 residues. V lost 0 bases and J 10 bases, leaving 5 bases between the germline ends. CDR3 in DNA: TGTGCCAGCAGCGTAGGTTCCGAGCAGTTCTTC. It encodes CASSVGSEQFF.

This rearrangement joins TRBV28 to TRBJ1-2; a possible D gene is TRBD1 (5 bases). Trimming stripped 8 bases from V and 6 bases from J, with 10 bases between. Per the germline V gene, CDR1 is MDHEN and CDR2 is SYDVKM. The CDR3 is 11 residues long. CDR3 in DNA: TGTGCCAGCGGTTACAGGAATGGCTACACCTTC. This encodes CASGYRNGYTF.

The chain couples TRBV9 to TRBJ2-3; D may be TRBD2 (5 bases). The CDR3 has 16 residues. The V gene lost 2 bases and the J gene lost 0 bases, with 13 bases spanning the gap. Germline V gene lookup returns CDR1 SGDLS and CDR2 YYNGEE. This CDR3 is CASSVHLAVSTDTQYF. In DNA, the CDR3 is TGTGCCAGCAGCGTTCATCTAGCAGTTAGCACAGATACGCAGTATTTT.

V gene TRBV30 combines with J gene TRBJ2-1; a weak D match, TRBD1 (6 bases). CDR3 length equals 13 residues. Trimming left V 4 bases short and J 1 base short, with 8 bases between. Germline loops: CDR1 GTSNPN, CDR2 SVGIG (reference sequence). The CDR3 DNA reads TGTGCCTGGAACCAGGGGTCCTACAATGAGCAGTTCTTC. Amino acid sequence: CAWNQGSYNEQFF.